Presented here are 26 T cell receptor beta chains from one specimen sequenced in a study of T cell responses to AZD1222 COVID-19 vaccine (dated by TCRdb to the early 2020s). The method behind the library was the immunoSEQ multiplex PCR assay. Entries here come from immuneACCESS through TCRdb and include only in-frame sequences with V and J called. Some clones fail to appear in such tables; in the studies checked, an unresolved V gene covers under half of the shortfall, and the cause of the remainder is unknown. Within this sample are over 150,000 clones, with about 90% of them counted one time only. In total, the top ten clones hold roughly 2.5% of the sample. The time point label of this sample denotes: baseline before first vaccination. The source material was peripheral blood, sampled on day 0 of AZD1222 vaccination. These receptors were obtained from an adult in good health.

The V call is TRBV19, the J call TRBJ1-2; TRBD1 might be the D (6 bases). The CDR3 spans 14 residues. Trimming took 4 bases from V and 2 from J, leaving 11 bases between them. Germline V gene sequence: CDR1 LNHDA, CDR2 SQIVND (reference sequence). Here the CDR3 DNA reads TGTGCCAGTAGTACGGACAGAGGAAACTATGGCTACACCTTC. Amino acid sequence: CASSTDRGNYGYTF.

The CDR3 DNA reads as TGTGCCAGCTCACCACCGGCAGGGGGCCAGCCCCAGCATTTT. Protein: CASSPPAGGQPQHF. This chain joins TRBV18 and TRBJ1-5; TRBD1 matches at 8 bases. Unmatched junction bases numbered 2, after V lost 0 bases and J lost 7 bases. This CDR3 comprises 14 residues. CDR1 and CDR2 (germline): KGHSH, LQKENI.

J is TRBJ2-5 and V is TRBV7-9, with 8 bases lining up with TRBD2. There are 14 residues in the CDR3. Losses at the gene ends were 5 bases for V and 4 bases for J; bases not matched to a gene: 6. Germline V gene sequence: CDR1 SEHNR, CDR2 FQNEAQ (reference sequence). This CDR3 reads CASSTAGGRETQYF. The CDR3 DNA reads as TGTGCCAGCAGCACCGCGGGGGGCCGAGAGACCCAGTACTTC.

The V and J genes are TRBV5-6 and TRBJ1-2; no definite D call. Germline loops: CDR1 SGHDT, CDR2 YYEEEE. Deletions cut 4 bases from V and 3 bases from J, with 13 bases between. The CDR3 is made up of 14 amino acids. The CDR3 reads CASSPRRGYYGYTF. The CDR3 DNA sequence: TGTGCCAGCAGCCCTAGGCGGGGATACTATGGCTACACCTTC.

The chain links TRBV9 to TRBJ2-2; TRBD2 matches 11 bases. The CDR3 has 16 amino acids. Germline V lookup: CDR1 SGDLS, CDR2 YYNGEE. Trimming cost V 3 bases and J 2 bases; bases outside gene matches: 3. The chain's CDR3 is CASSARLAGNTGELFF. The CDR3 region has the DNA TGTGCCAGCAGCGCCAGACTAGCGGGAAACACCGGGGAGCTGTTTTTT.

This clone appeared a few times. The chain employs TRBV10-1 and TRBJ2-7; D is unresolved. Germline-derived CDR1 and CDR2 are WNHNN and SYGVQD (reference sequence). The V gene lost 3 bases and the J gene lost 6 bases, with 18 bases spanning the gap. The CDR3 spans 15 residues. This CDR3 reads CASSDQHLGSGEQYF. CDR3 DNA sequence: TGCGCCAGCAGTGATCAGCACCTCGGGTCGGGCGAGCAGTACTTC.

In its sample, this clone was seen a few times. The V gene is TRBV11-3, the J gene TRBJ2-1; 16 positions agree with TRBD2. After removal of 5 bases from V and 4 bases from J, the junction contained 5 bases not matched to a gene. CDR1 and CDR2 (germline): SGHNT, YENEEA. This CDR3 spans 17 amino acids. The chain's CDR3 is CASSPGTSGRAYNEQFF. CDR3 sequence (DNA): TGTGCCAGCAGCCCCGGGACTAGCGGGAGGGCTTACAATGAGCAGTTCTTC.

The chain is built from TRBV12-3 or TRBV12-4 and TRBJ1-1, with D perhaps TRBD1 (5 bases). Trimming shortened V by 4 bases and J by 5 bases, and 11 bases separated the two germline ends. The CDR3 runs 13 residues. CDR3 sequence reads: CASSSQGRTEAFF. CDR3 DNA: TGTGCCAGCAGTTCGCAGGGTAGGACTGAAGCTTTCTTT.

This rearrangement joins TRBV6-2 or TRBV6-3 to TRBJ2-2, with 11 bases lining up with TRBD2. J lost 5 bases, V lost 6 bases, and 11 bases had no gene match. The CDR3 consists of 17 residues. Germline CDR1 MNHEY, CDR2 SVGEGT. CDR3 sequence: CASSTNSGREVTGELFF. The DNA of the CDR3 is TGTGCCAGCAGCACCAATAGCGGGAGGGAGGTAACCGGGGAGCTGTTTTTT.

This chain joins TRBV18 and TRBJ2-7; D gene uncertain. Germline V gene lookup returns CDR1 KGHSH and CDR2 LQKENI. V gave up 3 bases and J gave up 2 bases, with 11 bases separating them. This CDR3 has 14 amino acids. CDR3 DNA sequence: TGTGCCAGCTCACCCCGTACAGTTACCTACGAGCAGTACTTC. Translation gives CASSPRTVTYEQYF.

The table lists this clone with a count of one. V is TRBV6-1 and J is TRBJ1-3; D is unclear. The CDR3 spans 16 residues. From germline, CDR1 is MNHNS and CDR2 SASEGT. Trimming shortened V by 2 bases and J by 0 bases, and 11 bases separated the two germline ends. The CDR3 bases are TGTGCCAGCAGTGAATTTATGGGAGACTCTGGAAACACCATATATTTT. Residues: CASSEFMGDSGNTIYF.

V and J are TRBV27 and TRBJ2-1; D might be TRBD1 (5 bases). Germline loops: CDR1 MNHEY, CDR2 SMNVEV (reference sequence). The V end was cut by 5 bases, the J end by 7 bases, with 15 bases between. There are 14 residues in the CDR3. The CDR3 bases are TGTGCCAGCAGTCCACTGGGGAAGGGGAATGAGCAGTTCTTC. This gives the protein CASSPLGKGNEQFF.

The rearrangement joins TRBV6-5 to TRBJ1-4; D not resolved. The germline gives CDR1 MNHEY, CDR2 SVGAGI. CDR3 size: 13 residues. The V end lost 6 bases, the J end lost 5 bases, and 10 bases lay between the germline ends. Here the CDR3 DNA reads TGTGCCAGCAGCCGTACGAGGAATGAAAAACTGTTTTTT. Its protein product is CASSRTRNEKLFF.

The J gene is TRBJ2-2, the V gene TRBV6-5, with 7 bases matching TRBD1. CDR1 and CDR2 from the germline V gene are MNHEY and SVGAGI. V trimming: 0 bases; J trimming: 6 bases; junction bases outside the gene matches: 7. The CDR3 is made up of 16 amino acids. CDR3 in amino acids: CASSYSRDRAAGELFF. In DNA, the CDR3 is TGTGCCAGCAGTTACTCTCGAGACAGGGCGGCCGGGGAGCTGTTTTTT.

The chain joins TRBV5-4 to TRBJ2-7; D is perhaps TRBD1 (7 bases). The ends were cut back, 4 bases at V and 3 bases at J, with 14 bases in the middle. The CDR3 runs 14 residues. In germline, CDR1 is SGHNT, CDR2 YYREEE (reference sequence). The CDR3 sequence is CASSGDRDFYEQYF. The CDR3 bases are TGTGCCAGCAGCGGTGACAGGGACTTCTACGAGCAGTACTTC.

This rearrangement joins TRBV15 to TRBJ1-5; 7 positions agree with TRBD1. Germline V gives CDR1 LNHNV, CDR2 YYDKDF (reference sequence). V shed 2 bases, J shed 7 bases, and the junction held 5 bases outside the gene matches. The CDR3 is made up of 14 amino acids. The CDR3 reads CATSRPGQQQPQHF. In DNA, the CDR3 is TGTGCCACCAGCAGACCGGGACAGCAACAGCCCCAGCATTTT.

This rearrangement joins TRBV28 to TRBJ2-7; 8 bases map to TRBD1. Per germline, CDR1 MDHEN and CDR2 SYDVKM. V shed 2 bases and J 6 bases; nucleotides not matched to a gene: 12. This CDR3 region has 16 residues. CDR3 sequence reads: CASSLLASDRVAEQYF. The CDR3 nucleotides read TGTGCCAGCAGTTTACTGGCCTCGGACAGGGTGGCCGAGCAGTACTTC.

This sequence joins TRBV3-1 (or the pseudogene TRBV3-2) and TRBJ2-1, with TRBD2 matching over 12 bases. Germline V gives CDR1 LGHDT, CDR2 YNNKEL (reference sequence). This CDR3 has 18 residues. The J segment lost 2 bases and the V segment lost 0 bases, leaving 5 bases of the junction unmatched. CDR3 region: CASSQDRGLAGTYNEQFF. The CDR3 DNA follows: TGTGCCAGCAGCCAAGATCGAGGACTAGCGGGAACCTACAATGAGCAGTTCTTC.

This chain uses TRBV10-3 with TRBJ1-2; 10 nucleotides line up with TRBD1. Trimming took 11 bases from V and 7 from J; bases not matched to a gene: 16. The CDR3 loop spans 15 amino acids. Germline V gives CDR1 ENHRY, CDR2 SYGVKD. The chain's CDR3 is CASWDRGGREAGYTF. The CDR3, as DNA: TGTGCCTCCTGGGACAGGGGCGGAAGGGAGGCTGGCTACACCTTC.

The chain couples TRBV19 to TRBJ2-2; D is possibly TRBD1 (5 bases). The germline V and J ends were trimmed by 7 bases and 6 bases, with 15 bases remaining between them. CDR1 and CDR2 (germline): LNHDA, SQIVND (reference sequence). The CDR3 is made up of 14 amino acids. The CDR3 is CASNAQGYAGELFF. The CDR3 DNA reads TGTGCCAGTAACGCCCAGGGCTACGCCGGGGAGCTGTTTTTT.

This sequence joins TRBV5-1 and TRBJ2-7; D may correspond to TRBD1 or TRBD2 (5 bases each). Germline V lookup: CDR1 SGHRS, CDR2 YFSETQ. The CDR3 is made up of 13 amino acids. V lost 4 bases, J lost 4 bases, and 12 bases lay in between. The CDR3 reads CASSSGQKYEQYF. The CDR3 DNA reads as TGCGCCAGCAGCAGCGGACAAAAATACGAGCAGTACTTC.

The V gene is TRBV6-5, the J gene TRBJ2-7, with TRBD1 identical over 7 bases. This CDR3 is 13 amino acids long. CDR1 MNHEY and CDR2 SVGAGI come from the germline V gene. The V and J ends lost 5 bases and 1 base, in that order; junction bases with no gene match: 2. CDR3 residues: CASSQQGSYEQYF. The CDR3 nucleotides read TGTGCCAGCAGTCAACAGGGGTCCTACGAGCAGTACTTC.

The chain employs TRBV19 and TRBJ1-4; D ambiguous. This CDR3 has 14 residues. Trimming cost V 5 bases and J 3 bases, with 10 bases left between them. Germline V gene sequence: CDR1 LNHDA, CDR2 SQIVND (reference sequence). CDR3 in DNA: TGTGCCAGTAGTGTCGCTGGGGCTAATGAAAAACTGTTTTTT. Protein sequence: CASSVAGANEKLFF.

V gene TRBV18 combines with J gene TRBJ2-3, with 8 bases matching TRBD2. This CDR3 is built from 17 residues. V trimming: 1 base; J trimming: 0 bases; junction bases outside the gene matches: 6. CDR1 is KGHSH, CDR2 LQKENI, per germline. Here the CDR3 reads CASSPRLTSGSTDTQYF. CDR3 coding DNA: TGTGCCAGCTCACCACGGTTAACTAGCGGAAGCACAGATACGCAGTATTTT.

The CDR3 is CATQRDGSYGYTF. CDR3 DNA: TGTGCCACCCAACGGGACGGGTCCTATGGCTACACCTTC. The gene calls are TRBV24-1 and TRBJ1-2; possibly TRBD1 for D (5 bases). From germline, CDR1 is KGHDR and CDR2 SFDVKD. There are 13 residues in the CDR3. Deletions cut 9 bases from V and 4 bases from J, with 14 bases between.

The chain recombines TRBV5-1 with TRBJ2-7, with 11 bases that match TRBD1. Germline-derived CDR1 and CDR2 are SGHRS and YFSETQ. J was trimmed by 3 bases and V by 0 bases; bases with no gene match: 2. The CDR3 runs 15 residues. CDR3 amino acids: CASSLEGTGGYEQYF. CDR3 nucleotide sequence: TGCGCCAGCAGCTTGGAGGGGACAGGGGGCTACGAGCAGTACTTC. Variable domain in full (rest from reference TRBV5-1 and TRBJ2-7): KAGVTQTPRYLIKTRGQQVTLSCSPISGHRSVSWYQQTPGQGLQFLFEYFSETQRNKGNFPGRFSGRQFSNSRSEMNVSTLELGDSALYLCASSLEGTGGYEQYFGPGTRLTVT.